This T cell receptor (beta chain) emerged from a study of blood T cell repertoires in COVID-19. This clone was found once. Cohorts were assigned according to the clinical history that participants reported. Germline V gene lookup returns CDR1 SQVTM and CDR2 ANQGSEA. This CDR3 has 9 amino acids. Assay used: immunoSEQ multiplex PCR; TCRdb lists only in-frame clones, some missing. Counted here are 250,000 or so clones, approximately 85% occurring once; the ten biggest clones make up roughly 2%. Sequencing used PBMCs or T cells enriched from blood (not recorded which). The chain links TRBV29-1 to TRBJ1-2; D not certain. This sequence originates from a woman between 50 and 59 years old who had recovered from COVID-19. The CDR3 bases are TGCGGTCGTAACTATGGCTACACCTTC. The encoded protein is CGRNYGYTF.